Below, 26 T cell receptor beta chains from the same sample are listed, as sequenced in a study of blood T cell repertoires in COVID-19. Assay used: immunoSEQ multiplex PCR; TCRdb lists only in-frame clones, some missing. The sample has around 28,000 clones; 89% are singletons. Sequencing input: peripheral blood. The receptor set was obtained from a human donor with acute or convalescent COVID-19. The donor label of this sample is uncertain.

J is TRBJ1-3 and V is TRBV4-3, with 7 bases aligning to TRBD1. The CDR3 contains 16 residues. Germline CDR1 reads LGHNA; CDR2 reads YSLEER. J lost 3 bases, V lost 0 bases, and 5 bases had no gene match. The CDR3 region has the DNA TGCGCCAGCAGCCAAGACCCGACAGGGAGTGGAAACACCATATATTTT. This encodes CASSQDPTGSGNTIYF.

In DNA form, the CDR3 reads TGTGCCAGCAGCTGGACTAGCGGGATAAGAGAGACCCAGTACTTC. This translates into CASSWTSGIRETQYF. This chain links TRBV7-3 with TRBJ2-5; TRBD2 matches at 12 bases. This CDR3 is built from 15 residues. Trimming took 4 bases from V and 4 from J; bases not matched to a gene: 4. Germline V gene data show CDR1 as SGHTA and CDR2 as FQGTGA.

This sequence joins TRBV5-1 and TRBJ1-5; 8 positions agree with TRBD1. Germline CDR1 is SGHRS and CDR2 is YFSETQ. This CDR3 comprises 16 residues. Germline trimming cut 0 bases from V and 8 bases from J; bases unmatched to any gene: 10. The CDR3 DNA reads TGCGCCAGCAGCTTGGGCGGACAGGGAGGAGGAGAGCCCCAGCATTTT. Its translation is CASSLGGQGGGEPQHF. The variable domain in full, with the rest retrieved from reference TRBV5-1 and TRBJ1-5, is KAGVTQTPRYLIKTRGQQVTLSCSPISGHRSVSWYQQTPGQGLQFLFEYFSETQRNKGNFPGRFSGRQFSNSRSEMNVSTLELGDSALYLCASSLGGQGGGEPQHFGDGTRLSIL.

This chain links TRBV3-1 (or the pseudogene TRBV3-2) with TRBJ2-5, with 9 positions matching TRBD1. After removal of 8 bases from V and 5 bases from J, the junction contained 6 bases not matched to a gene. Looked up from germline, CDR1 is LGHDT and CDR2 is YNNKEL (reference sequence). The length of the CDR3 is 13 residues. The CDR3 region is CASGRDRVETQYF. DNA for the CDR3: TGTGCCAGCGGCCGGGACAGGGTGGAGACCCAGTACTTC.

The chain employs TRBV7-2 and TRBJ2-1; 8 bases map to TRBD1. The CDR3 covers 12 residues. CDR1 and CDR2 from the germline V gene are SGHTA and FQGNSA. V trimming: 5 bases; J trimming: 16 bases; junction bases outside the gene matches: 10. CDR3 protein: CASSGWDRQGFF. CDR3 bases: TGTGCCAGCAGCGGATGGGACAGGCAGGGATTCTTC.

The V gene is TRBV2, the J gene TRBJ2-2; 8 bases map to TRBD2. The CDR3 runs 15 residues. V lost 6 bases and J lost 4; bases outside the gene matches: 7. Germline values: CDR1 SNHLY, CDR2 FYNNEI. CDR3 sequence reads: CASRPVAGGTGELFF. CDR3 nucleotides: TGTGCCAGCAGACCCGTGGCGGGGGGCACCGGGGAGCTGTTTTTT.

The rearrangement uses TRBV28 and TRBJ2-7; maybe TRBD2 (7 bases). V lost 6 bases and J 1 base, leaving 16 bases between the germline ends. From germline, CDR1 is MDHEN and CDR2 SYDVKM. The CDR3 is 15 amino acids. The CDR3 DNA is TGTGCCAGCAGACCGTCACAGGGAGGGTCCTACGAGCAGTACTTC. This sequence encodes CASRPSQGGSYEQYF.

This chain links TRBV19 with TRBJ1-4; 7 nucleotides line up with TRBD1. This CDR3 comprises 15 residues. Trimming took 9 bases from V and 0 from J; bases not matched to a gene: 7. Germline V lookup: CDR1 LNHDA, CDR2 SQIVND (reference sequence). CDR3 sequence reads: CASRQGSATNEKLFF. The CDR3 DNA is TGTGCCAGCCGACAGGGCTCGGCAACTAATGAAAAACTGTTTTTT.

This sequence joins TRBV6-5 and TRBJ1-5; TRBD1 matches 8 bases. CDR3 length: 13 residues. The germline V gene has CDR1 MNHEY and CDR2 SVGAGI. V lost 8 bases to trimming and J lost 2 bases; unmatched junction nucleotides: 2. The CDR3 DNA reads TGTGCCAGCGGGACAGGCGGCAATCAGCCCCAGCATTTT. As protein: CASGTGGNQPQHF.

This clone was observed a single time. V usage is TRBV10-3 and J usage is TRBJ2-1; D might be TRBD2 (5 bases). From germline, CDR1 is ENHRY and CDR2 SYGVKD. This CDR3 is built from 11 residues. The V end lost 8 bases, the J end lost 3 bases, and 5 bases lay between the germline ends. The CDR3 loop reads CAIGGYNEQFF. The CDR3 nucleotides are TGTGCCATCGGAGGCTACAATGAGCAGTTCTTC.

DNA for the CDR3: TGTGCCAGCAGCCCGCAACTACCGGGGGGCTACACCTTC. This encodes CASSPQLPGGYTF. The chain couples TRBV7-3 to TRBJ1-2, with D unresolved. This CDR3 spans 13 amino acids. CDR1 SGHTA and CDR2 FQGTGA come from the germline V gene. V was shortened by 5 bases and J by 8 bases, with 15 bases between the two germline ends.

The CDR3, as DNA: TGTGCCAGCAGCTTAATGGGGGGGACCACCGGGGAGCTGTTTTTT. Translation gives CASSLMGGTTGELFF. This chain joins TRBV7-2 and TRBJ2-2, with 7 bases lining up with TRBD2. The CDR3 extends over 15 amino acids. V trimming: 2 bases; J trimming: 4 bases; junction bases outside the gene matches: 4. The V gene's germline CDR1 is SGHTA and CDR2 FQGNSA.

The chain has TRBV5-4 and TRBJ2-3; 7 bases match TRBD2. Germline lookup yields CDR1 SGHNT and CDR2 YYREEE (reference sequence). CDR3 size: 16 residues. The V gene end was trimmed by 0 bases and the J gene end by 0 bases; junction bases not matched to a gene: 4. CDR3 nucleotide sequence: TGTGCCAGCAGCTTGGAGGCGGGAGCCAGCACAGATACGCAGTATTTT. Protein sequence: CASSLEAGASTDTQYF.

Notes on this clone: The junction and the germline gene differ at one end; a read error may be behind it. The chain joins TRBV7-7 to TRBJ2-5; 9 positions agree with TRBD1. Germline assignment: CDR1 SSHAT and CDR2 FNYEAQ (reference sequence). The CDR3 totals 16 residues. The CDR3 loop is CASSLGPGTGRETQYF. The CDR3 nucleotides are TGTGCTAGCAGTCTAGGACCAGGGACAGGGAGAGAGACCCAGTACTTC.

CDR3 bases: TGTGCCAGCAGCAATCGGGGAGGGACAGGGAATGAAAAACTGTTTTTT. It encodes CASSNRGGTGNEKLFF. This sequence joins TRBV6-6 and TRBJ1-4; TRBD1 matches 9 bases. Trimming took 6 bases from V and 5 from J; bases not matched to a gene: 10. Germline CDR1 reads MNHNY; CDR2 reads SVGAGI (reference sequence). This CDR3 has 16 residues.

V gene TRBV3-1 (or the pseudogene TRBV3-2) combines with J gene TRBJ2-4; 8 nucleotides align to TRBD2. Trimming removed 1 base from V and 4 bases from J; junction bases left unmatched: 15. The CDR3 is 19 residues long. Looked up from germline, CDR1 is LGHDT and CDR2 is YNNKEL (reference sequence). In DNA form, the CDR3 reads TGTGCCAGCAGCCAAGGTCTCCGAGAGGGGACTAGGGTTAAAAACATTCAGTACTTC. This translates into CASSQGLREGTRVKNIQYF.

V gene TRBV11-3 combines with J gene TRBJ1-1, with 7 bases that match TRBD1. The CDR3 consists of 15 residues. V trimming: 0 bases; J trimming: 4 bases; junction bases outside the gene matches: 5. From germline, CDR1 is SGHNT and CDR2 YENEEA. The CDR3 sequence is CASSLEGQRSTEAFF. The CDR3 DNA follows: TGTGCCAGCAGCTTAGAGGGACAGAGGAGCACTGAAGCTTTCTTT.

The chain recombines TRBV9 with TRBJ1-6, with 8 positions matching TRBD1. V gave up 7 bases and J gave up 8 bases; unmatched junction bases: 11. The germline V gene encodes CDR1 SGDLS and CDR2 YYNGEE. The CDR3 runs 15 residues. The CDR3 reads CASGETTGVYSPLHF. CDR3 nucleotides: TGTGCCAGCGGAGAAACGACAGGGGTCTATTCACCCCTCCACTTT.

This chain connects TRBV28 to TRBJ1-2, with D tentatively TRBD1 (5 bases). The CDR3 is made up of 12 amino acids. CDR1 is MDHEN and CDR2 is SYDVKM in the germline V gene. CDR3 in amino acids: CGCGGSYYGYTF. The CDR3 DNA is TGTGGTTGTGGGGGGAGTTACTATGGCTACACCTTC.

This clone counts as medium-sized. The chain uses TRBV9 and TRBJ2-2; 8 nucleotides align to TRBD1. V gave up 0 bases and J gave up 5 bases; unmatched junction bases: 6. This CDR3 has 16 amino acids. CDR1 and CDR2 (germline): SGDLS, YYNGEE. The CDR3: CASSVDTGGVTGELFF. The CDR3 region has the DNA TGTGCCAGCAGCGTAGACACAGGGGGTGTGACCGGGGAGCTGTTTTTT.

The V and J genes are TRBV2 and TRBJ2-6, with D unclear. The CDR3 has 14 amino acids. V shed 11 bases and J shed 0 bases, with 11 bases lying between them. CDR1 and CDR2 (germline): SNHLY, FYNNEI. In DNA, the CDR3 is TGTGCCCAGCAGAGGTTCTCTGGGGCCAACGTCCTGACTTTC. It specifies CAQQRFSGANVLTF.

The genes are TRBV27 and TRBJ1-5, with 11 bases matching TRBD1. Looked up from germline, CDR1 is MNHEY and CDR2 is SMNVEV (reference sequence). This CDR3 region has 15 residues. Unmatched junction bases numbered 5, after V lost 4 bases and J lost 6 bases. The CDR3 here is CASSSRTGGAQPQHF. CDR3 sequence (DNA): TGTGCCAGCAGTTCCCGGACAGGGGGCGCTCAGCCCCAGCATTTT.

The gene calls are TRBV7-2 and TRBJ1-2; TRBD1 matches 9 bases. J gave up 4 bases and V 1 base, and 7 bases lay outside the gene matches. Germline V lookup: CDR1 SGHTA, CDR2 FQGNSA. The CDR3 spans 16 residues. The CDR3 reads CASSLDRTGATYGYTF. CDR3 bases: TGTGCCAGCAGCTTAGACCGGACAGGGGCGACCTATGGCTACACCTTC.

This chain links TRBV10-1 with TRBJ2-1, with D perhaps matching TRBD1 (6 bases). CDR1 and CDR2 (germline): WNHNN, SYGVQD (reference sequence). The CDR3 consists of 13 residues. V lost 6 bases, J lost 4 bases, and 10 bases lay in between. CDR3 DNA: TGCGCCAGCAGCGGGCAGGGGTACAATGAGCAGTTCTTC. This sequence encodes CASSGQGYNEQFF.

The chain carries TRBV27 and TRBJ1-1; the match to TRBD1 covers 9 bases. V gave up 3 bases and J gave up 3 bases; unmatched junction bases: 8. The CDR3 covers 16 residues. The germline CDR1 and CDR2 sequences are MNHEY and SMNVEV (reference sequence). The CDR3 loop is CASSLARQGGHTEAFF. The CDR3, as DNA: TGTGCCAGCAGTTTGGCCCGACAGGGGGGGCACACTGAAGCTTTCTTT.

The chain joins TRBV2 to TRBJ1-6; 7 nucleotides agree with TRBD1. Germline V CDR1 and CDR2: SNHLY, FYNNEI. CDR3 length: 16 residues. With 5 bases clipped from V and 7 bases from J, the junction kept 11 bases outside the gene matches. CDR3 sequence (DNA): TGTGCCAGCAGTCCGTCGAGGGGGCAGCGGAATTCACCCCTCCACTTT. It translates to CASSPSRGQRNSPLHF.